These T cell receptor beta chains were read from a single sample in a study of cytomegalovirus exposure and HLA in healthy donors. Profiling relied on immunoSEQ multiplex PCR, and the TCRdb table lists in-frame clones only, not all of them. This table has about 130,000 clones, approximately 70% appearing once. Sample: PBMCs. These TCRs come from a woman in her sixties or seventies in good health and CMV-seropositive. CDR3s include the opening cysteine and the closing phenylalanine or tryptophan. Each record gives: J gene, V gene, CDR3 protein.

>TRBJ2-1|TRBV5-1
CASSLPTSGRNEQFF
>TRBJ2-1|TRBV7-9
CASTPWGGSSYNEQFF
>TRBJ2-1|TRBV4-1
CASSQGSRSSYNEQFF
>TRBJ2-3|TRBV5-1
CASSLRPSPDTQYF
>TRBJ2-1|TRBV6-6
CASSYSREAYNEQFF
>TRBJ2-1|TRBV7-9
CASVSSGMPWDEQFF
>TRBJ2-3|TRBV28
CASRGGTSPLTQYF
>TRBJ2-3|TRBV29-1
CSVVGTGGSSTDTQYF
>TRBJ2-7|TRBV11-2
CASSLVGPSGALYEQYF
>TRBJ2-5|TRBV29-1
CSVELGETQYF
>TRBJ2-2|TRBV5-6
CASSFIGGRDTGELFF
>TRBJ1-1|TRBV19
CASSRTAEAFF
>TRBJ2-7|TRBV29-1
CSVDRAGEQYF
>TRBJ1-1|TRBV5-1
CASSPGQTNTEAFF
>TRBJ2-1|TRBV9
CASIAPGPPRGEQFF
>TRBJ2-2|TRBV7-2
CASSFGGGGTGELFF
>TRBJ2-1|TRBV5-5
CASSLTSDQQFF
>TRBJ1-2|TRBV6-5
CASSYSGGGYTF
>TRBJ1-1|TRBV5-1
CASSFRTGTEAFF
>TRBJ2-2|TRBV5-1
CASSLAASGAITGELFF
>TRBJ1-1|TRBV28
CASSSPGGGTEAFF
>TRBJ2-7|TRBV28
CASSPPAYEQYF
>TRBJ2-4|TRBV30
CAWSDPARAKNIQYF
>TRBJ2-7|TRBV4-2
CASSGLAGGKYEQYF
>TRBJ1-1|TRBV28
CASSFSTVLWAFF